This entry lists 18 T cell receptor beta chains sequenced from one sample in a study of control samples from healthy donors and cancer patients. Data came from immunoSEQ multiplex PCR; TCRdb stores just in-frame clones and leaves some out. This sample has 100,000 to 150,000 clones; about 92% occur once, and the top ten carry about 0.6%. The sequenced material came from PBMCs. These receptors all stem from a man older than 75 with head and neck cancer.

The chain recombines TRBV30 with TRBJ1-1, with D unclear. The V and J ends lost 2 bases and 5 bases respectively, with 6 bases between them. The germline V gene encodes CDR1 GTSNPN and CDR2 SVGIG (reference sequence). The CDR3 is 11 residues long. This CDR3 reads CAWSRKTEAFF. CDR3 DNA sequence: TGTGCCTGGAGTCGCAAGACTGAAGCTTTCTTT.

V gene TRBV6-5 combines with J gene TRBJ2-7; TRBD1 is a possible D gene (5 bases). V was trimmed by 7 bases and J by 2 bases, leaving 15 bases between them. The CDR3 has 14 amino acids. Germline V gene sequence: CDR1 MNHEY, CDR2 SVGAGI. The CDR3 DNA reads TGTGCCAGCAACCTCAGGGAAGGGGCCTACGAGCAGTACTTC. Translating gives CASNLREGAYEQYF.

The chain couples TRBV6-5 to TRBJ2-7, with D possibly called TRBD1 or TRBD2 (5 bases each). This CDR3 region has 11 residues. Trimming removed 6 bases at V and 9 bases at J, with 12 bases between. The V gene's germline CDR1 is MNHEY and CDR2 SVGAGI. In DNA form, the CDR3 reads TGTGCCAGCAGGGAGGACATTGTGCAGTACTTC. Encoded protein: CASREDIVQYF.

The rearrangement joins TRBV6-5 to TRBJ1-2; possible D gene TRBD1, 5 bases. V lost 0 bases, J lost 8 bases, and 10 bases lay in between. The CDR3 extends over 13 amino acids. In germline, CDR1 is MNHEY, CDR2 SVGAGI. The CDR3 DNA sequence: TGTGCCAGCAGTTACTCGGGGGATAGGGGCTACACCTTC. Its protein is CASSYSGDRGYTF.

The V and J genes are TRBV4-1 and TRBJ1-1; D gene uncertain. With 2 bases removed from V and 2 bases from J, the gap between germline ends came to 6 bases. Germline V gene lookup returns CDR1 MGHRA and CDR2 YSYEKL. The CDR3 consists of 13 residues. The DNA for the CDR3 is TGCGCCAGCAGCCAACTATCTAACACTGAAGCTTTCTTT. Its protein product is CASSQLSNTEAFF.

The rearrangement joins TRBV9 to TRBJ1-3, with unresolved D. CDR3 size: 14 residues. The germline V and J ends were trimmed by 3 bases and 4 bases, with 11 bases remaining between them. Germline loops: CDR1 SGDLS, CDR2 YYNGEE. DNA for the CDR3: TGTGCCAGCAGCGCAACCTCGGGAGGAAACACCATATATTTT. Its protein is CASSATSGGNTIYF.

The sample holds a few counts of this clone. The CDR3 DNA follows: TGTGCCAGCAGCCCCCGGGACAGGGGCTACGAGCAGTACTTC. Amino acids: CASSPRDRGYEQYF. V and J are TRBV7-9 and TRBJ2-7, with 10 bases aligning to TRBD1. Germline values: CDR1 SEHNR, CDR2 FQNEAQ (reference sequence). This CDR3 spans 14 amino acids. V was clipped by 5 bases and J by 3 bases; unmatched bases: 4.

The chain couples TRBV7-2 to TRBJ2-7, with 8 bases lining up with TRBD2. CDR1 and CDR2 from the germline V gene are SGHTA and FQGNSA. The junction had 2 bases not matched to a gene; V was cut back by 2 bases and J by 2 bases. This CDR3 is built from 14 residues. CDR3 region: CASSLLAGTYEQYF. The CDR3 DNA sequence: TGTGCCAGCAGCTTATTAGCGGGGACCTACGAGCAGTACTTC.

This clone is a singleton in its sample. The sample holds other DNA sequences that translate to the same CDR3. The chain uses TRBV2 and TRBJ1-1, with D uncertain. V lost 8 bases to trimming and J lost 2 bases, with 6 bases between them. The CDR3 totals 11 residues. In germline, CDR1 is SNHLY, CDR2 FYNNEI. As DNA, the CDR3 is TGTGCCAGCCGCCAAAACACTGAAGCTTTCTTT. It is translated as CASRQNTEAFF.

The chain combines TRBV9 with TRBJ1-1; D call uncertain. V lost 4 bases, J lost 2 bases, and 9 bases lay in between. The germline V gene encodes CDR1 SGDLS and CDR2 YYNGEE. The CDR3 is 13 residues long. The CDR3: CASSPMYNTEAFF. The CDR3, as DNA: TGTGCCAGCAGCCCGATGTACAACACTGAAGCTTTCTTT.

This sequence joins TRBV30 and TRBJ1-5; TRBD1 matches at 8 bases. V lost 2 bases to trimming and J lost 3 bases; unmatched junction nucleotides: 12. The CDR3 consists of 17 residues. Germline values: CDR1 GTSNPN, CDR2 SVGIG (reference sequence). CDR3 in amino acids: CAWSPRQGPGDNQPQHF. CDR3 sequence (DNA): TGTGCCTGGAGTCCTCGACAGGGGCCCGGGGACAATCAGCCCCAGCATTTT.

The DNA for the CDR3 is TGTGCCAGCAGCTTAGGCCTAGCGGGAGGGAGCGCCGGGGAGCTGTTTTTT. Protein product: CASSLGLAGGSAGELFF. V and J are TRBV11-2 and TRBJ2-2; 12 nucleotides line up with TRBD2. Germline CDR1 SGHAT, CDR2 FQNNGV. V lost 1 base to trimming and J lost 6 bases; unmatched junction nucleotides: 6. The CDR3 runs to 17 residues.

As regards this clone: This sample also contains other DNA sequences that code for the same CDR3. The chain carries TRBV12-3 or TRBV12-4 and TRBJ2-5; D unclear. This CDR3 is 11 amino acids long. V lost 3 bases to trimming and J lost 5 bases, with 4 bases between them. The CDR3 coding sequence is TGTGCCAGCAGTTTGAAGGAGACCCAGTACTTC. Its protein product is CASSLKETQYF.

The rearrangement links TRBV7-9 to TRBJ2-2; unclear D gene. From germline, CDR1 is SEHNR and CDR2 FQNEAQ (reference sequence). Trimming cost V 5 bases and J 2 bases, with 9 bases left between them. CDR3 length: 14 residues. The CDR3: CASSTRINTGELFF. Here the CDR3 DNA reads TGTGCCAGCAGCACCCGGATTAACACCGGGGAGCTGTTTTTT.

The chain joins TRBV5-1 to TRBJ1-2, with TRBD1 as a possible D gene (5 bases). Germline V gene data show CDR1 as SGHRS and CDR2 as YFSETQ. CDR3 length: 14 amino acids. The V and J ends lost 0 bases and 3 bases respectively, with 9 bases between them. CDR3 in DNA: TGCGCCAGCAGCTTGGCCGGGGCGGACTATGGCTACACCTTC. Translated: CASSLAGADYGYTF.

The genes are TRBV5-1 and TRBJ2-2; D uncertain. CDR1 SGHRS and CDR2 YFSETQ come from the germline V gene. The CDR3 runs 14 residues. With 4 bases removed from V and 5 bases from J, the gap between germline ends came to 12 bases. As DNA, the CDR3 is TGCGCCAGCAGCAGGGTCGGTAATACCGGGGAGCTGTTTTTT. Protein sequence: CASSRVGNTGELFF.

The CDR3 nucleotides are TGTGCCACCAGCAGAGATGAACGTGGAGCCGAGCAGTACTTC. It is translated as CATSRDERGAEQYF. V usage is TRBV15 and J usage is TRBJ2-7; no reliable D call. The V gene's germline CDR1 is LNHNV and CDR2 YYDKDF (reference sequence). The CDR3 extends over 14 amino acids. V lost 0 bases to trimming and J lost 6 bases, with 12 bases between them.

This rearrangement joins TRBV7-8 to TRBJ2-1; tentatively, D is TRBD1 (5 bases). Trimming shortened V by 3 bases and J by 6 bases, and 9 bases separated the two germline ends. Germline CDR1 SGHVS, CDR2 FQNEAQ. This CDR3 comprises 13 residues. CDR3 amino acids: CASSFARANEQFF. The CDR3 DNA reads TGTGCCAGCAGCTTCGCCAGGGCCAATGAGCAGTTCTTC.